The TCR beta chain described here comes from a study of human T cells and chemical hapten exposure. The wider study: The study traced per-sample TCR yield variation mainly to small differences in pooled library volumes.

Per germline, CDR1 LNHDA and CDR2 SQIVND (reference sequence). The CDR3 has 18 residues. Trimming took 11 bases from V and 0 from J, leaving 28 bases between them. As concerns this clonotype: Its antigen is not known.

Study-level results: Sensitizing to DPC left TCRs with a frequency above 1 in 1000 unaltered.

Someone pulled total RNA out of unfractionated whole blood. Within the library, unique molecular identifiers were attached to each individual cDNA molecule. Study processing details: TCRs per sample had a median of approximately 100,000 and ranged from about 23,224 to 700,000. Via MiXCR, TCRdb re-called the reads, giving one row per CDR3 protein. The V and J calls come from TCRdb's annotation, not from the publication. The sample lists around 120,000 distinct CDR3 sequences, 8.5% to 9% occurring once. The sequenced sample consisted of whole blood. The sequence was obtained from a human donor in good health. Some clones in this sample may be carry-over from other donors' samples. The genes are TRBV19 and TRBJ1-1; possible D gene TRBD1, 6 bases. CDR3 coding DNA: TGTGCCGGAGGGTATTGGGCAAGGGGGACAAATTTGAACACTGAAGCTTTCTTT. Encoded protein: CAGGYWARGTNLNTEAFF.